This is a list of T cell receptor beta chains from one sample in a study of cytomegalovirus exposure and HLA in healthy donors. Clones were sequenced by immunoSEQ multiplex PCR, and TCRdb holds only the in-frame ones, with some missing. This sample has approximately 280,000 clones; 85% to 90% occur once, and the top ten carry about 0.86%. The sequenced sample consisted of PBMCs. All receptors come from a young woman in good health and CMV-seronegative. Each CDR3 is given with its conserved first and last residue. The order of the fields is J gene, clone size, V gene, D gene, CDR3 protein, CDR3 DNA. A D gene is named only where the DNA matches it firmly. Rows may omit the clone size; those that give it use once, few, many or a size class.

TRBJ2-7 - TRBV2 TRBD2 CATYGAGWYF TGTGCCACCTATGGAGCGGGGTGGTACTTC
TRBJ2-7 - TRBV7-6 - CASSLDRVNYEQYF TGTGCCAGCAGCTTAGACAGGGTTAACTACGAGCAGTACTTC
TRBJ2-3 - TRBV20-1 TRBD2 CSRLAGNTQYF TGCAGCAGACTAGCGGGCAATACGCAGTATTTT
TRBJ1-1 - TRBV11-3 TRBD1 CASSSTTGGGNTEAFF TGTGCCAGCAGCTCAACGACAGGGGGGGGTAACACTGAAGCTTTCTTT
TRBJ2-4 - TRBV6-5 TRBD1 CASSTWTGPQYF TGTGCCAGCAGTACCTGGACAGGACCCCAGTACTTC
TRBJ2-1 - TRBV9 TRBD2 CASSAGISGRSSTYNEQFF TGTGCCAGCAGCGCAGGGATTAGCGGGAGATCCAGCACCTACAATGAGCAGTTCTTC
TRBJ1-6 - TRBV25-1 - CASSSRSSYNSPLHF TGTGCCAGCAGTTCCCGGAGCTCCTATAATTCACCCCTCCACTTT
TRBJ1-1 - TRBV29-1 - CSVEDYGTIFGRNTEAFF TGCAGCGTTGAAGATTATGGTACCATATTCGGGAGGAACACTGAAGCTTTCTTT
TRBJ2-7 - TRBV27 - CASSSFPRMGHYEQYF TGTGCCAGCAGTTCCTTCCCTCGTATGGGACACTACGAGCAGTACTTC
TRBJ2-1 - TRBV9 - CASSTLANEQFF TGTGCCAGCAGCACCCTAGCGAATGAGCAGTTCTTC
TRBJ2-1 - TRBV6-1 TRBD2 CASSEVGSGRNNEQFF TGTGCCAGCAGTGAAGTTGGTAGCGGGAGGAACAATGAGCAGTTCTTC
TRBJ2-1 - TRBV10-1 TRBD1 CASSDQRPGTGGHEQFF TGCGCCAGCAGTGATCAACGACCCGGGACAGGGGGCCATGAGCAGTTCTTC
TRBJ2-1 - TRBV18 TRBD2 CASSPTQLAGYYNEQFF TGTGCCAGCTCACCGACGCAGCTAGCGGGTTACTACAATGAGCAGTTCTTC
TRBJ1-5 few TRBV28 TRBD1 CASSQGGTGPNQPQHF TGTGCCAGCAGCCAAGGGGGCACGGGGCCCAATCAGCCCCAGCATTTT
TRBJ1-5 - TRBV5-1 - CASSLSGDNQPQHF TGCGCCAGCAGCTTATCGGGGGACAATCAGCCCCAGCATTTT
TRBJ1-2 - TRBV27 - CASSLSQTVNYGYTF TGTGCCAGCAGTTTATCGCAAACGGTGAACTATGGCTACACCTTC
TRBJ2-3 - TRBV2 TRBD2 CASLLAESTDTQYF TGTGCCAGCCTACTAGCGGAGAGCACAGATACGCAGTATTTT
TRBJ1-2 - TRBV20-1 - CSAGGGQGYTF TGCAGTGCAGGGGGGGGCCAAGGCTACACCTTC
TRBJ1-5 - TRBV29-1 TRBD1 CSALGTGVNQPQHF TGCAGCGCCTTGGGGACAGGAGTTAATCAGCCCCAGCATTTT
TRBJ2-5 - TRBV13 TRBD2 CASSDWREEETQYF TGTGCCAGCAGCGACTGGCGGGAGGAAGAGACCCAGTACTTC
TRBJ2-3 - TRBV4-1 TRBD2 CASSLTMTSGRAFPDTQYF TGCGCCAGCAGCCTCACGATGACCAGCGGGAGGGCCTTCCCAGATACGCAGTATTTT
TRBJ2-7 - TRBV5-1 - CASSLWGVAYEQYF TGCGCCAGCAGCTTGTGGGGGGTCGCCTACGAGCAGTACTTC
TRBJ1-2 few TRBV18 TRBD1 CASSQGQGLSGYTF TGTGCCAGCTCACAAGGACAGGGGCTCTCTGGCTACACCTTC
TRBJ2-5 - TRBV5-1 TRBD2 CASSSRGLAGEETQYF TGCGCCAGCAGCTCCCGCGGACTAGCGGGAGAGGAGACCCAGTACTTC
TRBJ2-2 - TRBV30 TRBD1 CAWSFLQGVSGELFF TGTGCCTGGAGTTTTTTACAGGGGGTTTCCGGGGAGCTGTTTTTT
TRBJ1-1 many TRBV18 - CASSAQAGDTEAFF TGTGCCAGCTCAGCACAGGCGGGCGACACTGAAGCTTTCTTT
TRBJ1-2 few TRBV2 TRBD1 CASGDRENYGYTF TGTGCCAGCGGGGACAGGGAGAACTATGGCTACACCTTC
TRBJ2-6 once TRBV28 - CASSPQWGHPLGHSGANVLTF TGTGCCAGCAGTCCACAATGGGGACATCCTTTGGGACACTCTGGGGCCAACGTCCTGACTTTC
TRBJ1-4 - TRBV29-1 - CSVQGHEKLFF TGCAGCGTACAGGGTCACGAAAAACTGTTTTTT
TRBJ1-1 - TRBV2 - CASSEQGRVTEAFF TGTGCCAGCAGTGAACAGGGTCGGGTCACTGAAGCTTTCTTT
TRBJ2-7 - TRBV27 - CASSLGPHYEQYF TGTGCCAGCAGTTTGGGCCCCCACTACGAGCAGTACTTC
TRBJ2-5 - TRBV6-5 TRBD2 CASSRLSGRGETQYF TGTGCCAGCAGTCGTCTTAGCGGGAGAGGAGAGACCCAGTACTTC
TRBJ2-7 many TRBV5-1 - CASSLAPGSYEQYF TGCGCCAGCAGCTTGGCCCCAGGCTCCTACGAGCAGTACTTC
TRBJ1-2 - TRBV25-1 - CASSEPGDYGYTF TGTGCCAGCAGTGAGCCAGGGGACTATGGCTACACCTTC
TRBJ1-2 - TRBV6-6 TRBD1 CASLGDRGDYGYTF TGTGCCAGCTTGGGGGACAGGGGCGATTATGGCTACACCTTC
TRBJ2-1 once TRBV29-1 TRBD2 CSVPLIISGRARSYNEQFF TGCAGCGTTCCACTAATTATTAGCGGGAGGGCCCGGTCCTACAATGAGCAGTTCTTC
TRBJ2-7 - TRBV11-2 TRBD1 CASRKTHGTGDEQYF TGTGCCAGCAGAAAAACCCACGGGACAGGGGACGAGCAGTACTTC
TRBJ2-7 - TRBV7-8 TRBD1 CASSLLGQGSYEQYF TGTGCCAGCAGCCTATTGGGACAGGGGTCTTACGAGCAGTACTTC